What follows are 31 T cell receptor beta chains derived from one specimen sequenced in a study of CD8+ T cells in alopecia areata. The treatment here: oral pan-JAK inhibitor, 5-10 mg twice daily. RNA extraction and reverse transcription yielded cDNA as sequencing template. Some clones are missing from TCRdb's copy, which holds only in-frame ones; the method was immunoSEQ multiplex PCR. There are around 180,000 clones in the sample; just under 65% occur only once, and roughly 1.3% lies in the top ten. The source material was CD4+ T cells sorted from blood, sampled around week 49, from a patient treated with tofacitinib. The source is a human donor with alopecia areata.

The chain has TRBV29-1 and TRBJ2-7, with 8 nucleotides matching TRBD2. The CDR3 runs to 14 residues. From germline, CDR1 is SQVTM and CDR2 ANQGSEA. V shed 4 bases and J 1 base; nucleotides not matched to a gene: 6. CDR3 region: CSVGGGGPSYEQYF. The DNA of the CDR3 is TGCAGCGTTGGTGGCGGGGGGCCGTCCTACGAGCAGTACTTC.

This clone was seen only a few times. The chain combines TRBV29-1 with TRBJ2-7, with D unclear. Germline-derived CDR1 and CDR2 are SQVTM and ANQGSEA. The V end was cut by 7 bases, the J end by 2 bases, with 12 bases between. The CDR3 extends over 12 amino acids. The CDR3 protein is CSATDGPYEQYF. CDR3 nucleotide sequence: TGCAGCGCTACGGACGGACCCTACGAGCAGTACTTC.

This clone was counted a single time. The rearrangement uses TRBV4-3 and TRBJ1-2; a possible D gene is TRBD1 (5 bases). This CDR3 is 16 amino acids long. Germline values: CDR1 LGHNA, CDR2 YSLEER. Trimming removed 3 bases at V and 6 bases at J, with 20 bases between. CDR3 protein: CASSQGNSGSVHGYTF. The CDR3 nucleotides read TGCGCCAGCAGCCAGGGGAACTCAGGGAGCGTCCATGGCTACACCTTC.

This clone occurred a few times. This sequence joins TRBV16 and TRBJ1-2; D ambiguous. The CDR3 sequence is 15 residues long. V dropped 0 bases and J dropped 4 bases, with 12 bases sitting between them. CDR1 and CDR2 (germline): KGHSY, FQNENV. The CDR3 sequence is CASSQSAGGPYGYTF. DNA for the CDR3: TGTGCCAGCAGCCAATCGGCGGGCGGCCCCTATGGCTACACCTTC.

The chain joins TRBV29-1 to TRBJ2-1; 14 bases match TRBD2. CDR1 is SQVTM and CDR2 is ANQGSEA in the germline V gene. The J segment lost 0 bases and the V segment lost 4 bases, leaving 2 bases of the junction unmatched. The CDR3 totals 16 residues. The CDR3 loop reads CSVGLAGGSSYNEQFF. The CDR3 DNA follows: TGCAGCGTTGGACTAGCGGGGGGGAGCTCCTACAATGAGCAGTTCTTC.

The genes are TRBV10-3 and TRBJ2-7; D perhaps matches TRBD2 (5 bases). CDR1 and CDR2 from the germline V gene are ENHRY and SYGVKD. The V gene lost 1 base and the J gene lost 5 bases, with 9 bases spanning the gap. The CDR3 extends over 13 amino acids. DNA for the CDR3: TGTGCCATCAGTGAGTGGACGGGGAACGAGCAGTACTTC. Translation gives CAISEWTGNEQYF.

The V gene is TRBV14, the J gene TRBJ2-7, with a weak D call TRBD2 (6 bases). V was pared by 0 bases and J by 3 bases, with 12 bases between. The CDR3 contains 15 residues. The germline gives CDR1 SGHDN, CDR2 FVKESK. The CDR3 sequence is CASSQDRTIGYEQYF. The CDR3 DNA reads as TGTGCCAGCAGCCAAGATCGGACTATCGGCTACGAGCAGTACTTC. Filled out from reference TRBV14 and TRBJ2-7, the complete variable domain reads EAGVTQFPSHSVIEKGQTVTLRCDPISGHDNLYWYRRVMGKEIKFLLHFVKESKQDESGMPNNRFLAERTGGTYSTLKVQPAELEDSGVYFCASSQDRTIGYEQYFGPGTRLTVT.

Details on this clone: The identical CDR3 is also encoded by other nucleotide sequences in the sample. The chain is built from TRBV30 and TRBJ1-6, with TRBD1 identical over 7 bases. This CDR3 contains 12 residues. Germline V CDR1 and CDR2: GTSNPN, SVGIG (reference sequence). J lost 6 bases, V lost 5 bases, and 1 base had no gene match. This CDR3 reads CAWDRVNSPLHF. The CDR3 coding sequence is TGTGCCTGGGACAGGGTTAATTCACCCCTCCACTTT. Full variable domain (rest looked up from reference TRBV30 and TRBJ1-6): SQTIHQWPATLVQPVGSPLSLECTVEGTSNPNLYWYRQAAGRGLQLLFYSVGIGQISSEVPQNLSASRPQDRQFILSSKKLLLSDSGFYLCAWDRVNSPLHFGNGTRLTVT.

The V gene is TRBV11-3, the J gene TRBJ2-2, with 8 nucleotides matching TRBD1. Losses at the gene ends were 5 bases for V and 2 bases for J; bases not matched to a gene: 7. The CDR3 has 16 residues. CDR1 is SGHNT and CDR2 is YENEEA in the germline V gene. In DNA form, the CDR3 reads TGTGCCAGCAGCCAACAGACAGGGGCCAACACCGGGGAGCTGTTTTTT. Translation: CASSQQTGANTGELFF.

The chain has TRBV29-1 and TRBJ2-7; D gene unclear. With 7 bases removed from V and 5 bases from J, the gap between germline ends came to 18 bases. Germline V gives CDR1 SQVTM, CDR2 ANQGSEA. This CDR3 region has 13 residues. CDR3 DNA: TGCAGCGCCTATACCGGACCCCGTGACGAGCAGTACTTC. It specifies CSAYTGPRDEQYF.

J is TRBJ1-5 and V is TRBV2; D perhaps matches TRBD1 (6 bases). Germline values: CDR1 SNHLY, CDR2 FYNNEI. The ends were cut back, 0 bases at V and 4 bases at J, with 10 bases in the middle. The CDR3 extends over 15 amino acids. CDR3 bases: TGTGCCAGCAGTGAAGCGAGGACAGCTAATCAGCCCCAGCATTTT. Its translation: CASSEARTANQPQHF.

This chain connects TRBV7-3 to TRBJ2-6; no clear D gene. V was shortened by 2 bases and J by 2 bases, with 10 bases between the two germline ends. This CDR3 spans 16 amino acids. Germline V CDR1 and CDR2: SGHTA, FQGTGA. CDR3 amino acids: CASSLPGTPGANVLTF. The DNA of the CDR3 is TGTGCCAGCAGCTTACCAGGAACTCCTGGGGCCAACGTCCTGACTTTC.

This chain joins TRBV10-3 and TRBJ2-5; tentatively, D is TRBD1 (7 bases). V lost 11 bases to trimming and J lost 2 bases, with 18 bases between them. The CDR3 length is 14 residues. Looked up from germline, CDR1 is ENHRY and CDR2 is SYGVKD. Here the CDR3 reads CAAGGQIKQETQYF. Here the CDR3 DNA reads TGTGCCGCCGGGGGACAGATTAAACAAGAGACCCAGTACTTC.

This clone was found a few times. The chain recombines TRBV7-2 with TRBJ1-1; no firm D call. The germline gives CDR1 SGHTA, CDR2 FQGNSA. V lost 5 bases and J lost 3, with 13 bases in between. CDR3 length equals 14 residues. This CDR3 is CASSLSFLDTEAFF. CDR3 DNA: TGTGCCAGCAGCCTATCGTTCCTAGACACTGAAGCTTTCTTT.

CDR3 DNA: TGTGCCTGGAGTGTCCGGGCCAGGAAGGGTTTTGGAGCTTTCTTT. Protein product: CAWSVRARKGFGAFF. The genes are TRBV30 and TRBJ1-1; no reliable D call. This CDR3 is built from 15 residues. The V end was cut by 0 bases, the J end by 10 bases, with 21 bases between. Germline loops: CDR1 GTSNPN, CDR2 SVGIG (reference sequence). Based on the CDR3 plus reference TRBV30 and TRBJ1-1, the full variable domain is SQTIHQWPATLVQPVGSPLSLECTVEGTSNPNLYWYRQAAGRGLQLLFYSVGIGQISSEVPQNLSASRPQDRQFILSSKKLLLSDSGFYLCAWSVRARKGFGAFFGQGTRLTVV.

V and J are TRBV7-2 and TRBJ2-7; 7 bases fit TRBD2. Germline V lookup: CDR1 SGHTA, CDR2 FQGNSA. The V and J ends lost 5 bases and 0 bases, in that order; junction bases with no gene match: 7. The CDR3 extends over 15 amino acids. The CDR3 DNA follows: TGTGCCAGCAGCCCACTCCCGGGGGGCTCCTACGAGCAGTACTTC. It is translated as CASSPLPGGSYEQYF.

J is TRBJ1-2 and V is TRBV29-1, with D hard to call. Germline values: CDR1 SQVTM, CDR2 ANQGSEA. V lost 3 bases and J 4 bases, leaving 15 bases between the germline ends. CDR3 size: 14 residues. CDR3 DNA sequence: TGCAGCGTTGACAGCCCCGGGCGTAGCTATGGCTACACCTTC. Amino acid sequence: CSVDSPGRSYGYTF.

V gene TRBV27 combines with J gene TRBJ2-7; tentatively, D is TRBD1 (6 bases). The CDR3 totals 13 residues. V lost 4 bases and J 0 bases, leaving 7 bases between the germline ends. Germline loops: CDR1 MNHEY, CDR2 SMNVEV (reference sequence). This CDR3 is CASSWGLSYEQYF. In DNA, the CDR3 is TGTGCCAGCAGTTGGGGGCTCTCCTACGAGCAGTACTTC.

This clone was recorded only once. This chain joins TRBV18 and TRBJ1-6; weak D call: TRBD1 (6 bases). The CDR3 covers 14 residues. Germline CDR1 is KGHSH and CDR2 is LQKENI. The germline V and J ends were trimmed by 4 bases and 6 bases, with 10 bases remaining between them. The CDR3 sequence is CASSLGQSNSPLHF. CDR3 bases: TGTGCCAGCTCACTAGGACAGAGTAATTCACCCCTCCACTTT.

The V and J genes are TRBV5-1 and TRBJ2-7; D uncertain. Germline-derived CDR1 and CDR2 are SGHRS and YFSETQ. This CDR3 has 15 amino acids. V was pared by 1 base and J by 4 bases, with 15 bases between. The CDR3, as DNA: TGCGCCAGCAGCTTGATTGGGATGATTGAATACGAGCAGTACTTC. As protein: CASSLIGMIEYEQYF.

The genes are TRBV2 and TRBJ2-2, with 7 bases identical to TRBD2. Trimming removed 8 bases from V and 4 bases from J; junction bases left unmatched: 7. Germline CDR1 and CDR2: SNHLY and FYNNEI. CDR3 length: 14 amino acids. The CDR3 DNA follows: TGTGCCAGCGATCGCCAGCGGGGCACCGGGGAGCTGTTTTTT. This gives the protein CASDRQRGTGELFF.

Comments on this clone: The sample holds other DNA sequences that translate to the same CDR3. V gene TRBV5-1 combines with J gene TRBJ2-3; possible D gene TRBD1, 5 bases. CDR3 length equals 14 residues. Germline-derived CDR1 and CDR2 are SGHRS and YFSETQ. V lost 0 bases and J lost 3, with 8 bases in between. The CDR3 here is CASSLVAGTDTQYF. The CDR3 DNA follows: TGCGCCAGCAGCTTGGTGGCAGGGACAGATACGCAGTATTTT.

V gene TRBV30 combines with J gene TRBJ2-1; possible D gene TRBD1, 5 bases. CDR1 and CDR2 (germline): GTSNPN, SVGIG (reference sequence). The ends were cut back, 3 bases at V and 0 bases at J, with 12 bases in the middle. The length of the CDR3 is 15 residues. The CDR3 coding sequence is TGTGCCTGGAGAGGTTATCAGGGCTCCTACAATGAGCAGTTCTTC. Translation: CAWRGYQGSYNEQFF.

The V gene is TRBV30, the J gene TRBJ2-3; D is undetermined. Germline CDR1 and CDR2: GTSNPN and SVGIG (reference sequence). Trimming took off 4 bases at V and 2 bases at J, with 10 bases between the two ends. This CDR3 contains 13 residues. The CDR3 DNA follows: TGTGCCTGGAACGCTAGATACACAGATACGCAGTATTTT. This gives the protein CAWNARYTDTQYF.

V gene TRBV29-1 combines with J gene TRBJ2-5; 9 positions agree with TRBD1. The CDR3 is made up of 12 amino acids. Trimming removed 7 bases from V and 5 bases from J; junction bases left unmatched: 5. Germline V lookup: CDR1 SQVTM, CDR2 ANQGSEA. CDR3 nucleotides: TGCAGCGGTGACGACAGGGGGGAGACCCAGTACTTC. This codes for CSGDDRGETQYF.

CDR3 sequence (DNA): TGCGCCTGCGCCGGGGGGCGGTGTAATGAAAAACTGTTTTTT. Its translation: CACAGGRCNEKLFF. V and J are TRBV4-1 and TRBJ1-4, with D possibly being TRBD1 (6 bases). The ends were cut back, 11 bases at V and 4 bases at J, with 17 bases in the middle. The CDR3 has 14 residues. Looked up from germline, CDR1 is MGHRA and CDR2 is YSYEKL.

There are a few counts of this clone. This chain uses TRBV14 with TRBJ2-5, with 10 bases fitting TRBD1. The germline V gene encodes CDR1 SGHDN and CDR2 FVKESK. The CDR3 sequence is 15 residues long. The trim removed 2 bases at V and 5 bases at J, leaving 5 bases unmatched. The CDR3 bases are TGTGCCAGCAGCCAATTGGGACAGGGGATCGAGACCCAGTACTTC. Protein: CASSQLGQGIETQYF. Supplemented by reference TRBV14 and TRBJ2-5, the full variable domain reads EAGVTQFPSHSVIEKGQTVTLRCDPISGHDNLYWYRRVMGKEIKFLLHFVKESKQDESGMPNNRFLAERTGGTYSTLKVQPAELEDSGVYFCASSQLGQGIETQYFGPGTRLLVL.

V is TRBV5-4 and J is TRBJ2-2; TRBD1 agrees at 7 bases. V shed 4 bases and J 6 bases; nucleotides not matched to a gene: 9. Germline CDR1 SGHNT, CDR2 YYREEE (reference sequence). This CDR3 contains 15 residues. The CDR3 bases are TGTGCCAGCAGCCGTAAGACAGGGCAGGCCGGGGAGCTGTTTTTT. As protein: CASSRKTGQAGELFF.

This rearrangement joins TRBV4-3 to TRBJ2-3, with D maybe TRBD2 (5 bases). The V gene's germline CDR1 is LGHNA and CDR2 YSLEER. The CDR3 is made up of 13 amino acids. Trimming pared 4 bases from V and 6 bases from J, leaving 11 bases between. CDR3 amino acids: CASSRIVADTQYF. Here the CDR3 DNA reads TGCGCCAGCAGCCGAATCGTAGCGGATACGCAGTATTTT.

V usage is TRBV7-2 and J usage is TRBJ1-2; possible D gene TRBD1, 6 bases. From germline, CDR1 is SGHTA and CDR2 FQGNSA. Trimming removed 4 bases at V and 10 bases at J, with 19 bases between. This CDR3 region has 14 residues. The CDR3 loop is CASSSSGQSKYYTF. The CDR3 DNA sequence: TGTGCCAGCAGCTCAAGCGGACAGTCAAAATACTACACCTTC.

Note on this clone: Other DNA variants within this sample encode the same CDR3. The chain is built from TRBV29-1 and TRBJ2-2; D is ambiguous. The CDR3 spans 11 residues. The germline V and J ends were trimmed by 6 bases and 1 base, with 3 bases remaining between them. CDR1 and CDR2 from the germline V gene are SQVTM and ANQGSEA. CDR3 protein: CSVRNTGELFF. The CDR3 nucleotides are TGCAGCGTAAGGAACACCGGGGAGCTGTTTTTT.